Presented here are 20 T cell receptor beta chains from one specimen sequenced in a study of response to subunit inactivated influenza vaccine. TCRdb ran MiXCR on the RT-PCR reads and lists one entry per CDR3 protein. The repertoire consists of fewer than 750,000 distinct CDR3 sequences, with approximately 15% occurring once and the leading ten covering roughly 11%. Sequenced here: PBMCs from blood, sampled 12 days after vaccination. These receptors were taken from a man in his forties or fifties who received an inactivated influenza vaccine.

The V gene is TRBV28, the J gene TRBJ1-4; D ambiguous. V lost 3 bases and J lost 7, with 15 bases in between. Germline V lookup: CDR1 MDHEN, CDR2 SYDVKM. The CDR3 spans 15 residues. The CDR3 spells CASSFPGLRGEKLFF. The CDR3 DNA is TGTGCCAGCAGTTTCCCGGGTTTGCGCGGTGAAAAACTGTTTTTT. Filled out from reference TRBV28 and TRBJ1-4, the complete variable domain reads DVKVTQSSRYLVKRTGEKVFLECVQDMDHENMFWYRQDPGLGLRLIYFSYDVKMKEKGDIPEGYSVSREKKERFSLILESASTNQTSMYLCASSFPGLRGEKLFFGSGTQLSVL.

V is TRBV7-8 and J is TRBJ2-3; the match to TRBD2 covers 8 bases. V gave up 2 bases and J gave up 4 bases; unmatched junction bases: 11. Germline-derived CDR1 and CDR2 are SGHVS and FQNEAQ. CDR3 size: 17 residues. CDR3: CASSLNPSGGLADTQYF. The CDR3 DNA reads as TGTGCCAGCAGCTTAAACCCATCGGGAGGGCTAGCAGATACGCAGTATTTT.

The V and J genes are TRBV28 and TRBJ1-4; 9 bases are shared with TRBD1. Per the germline V gene, CDR1 is MDHEN and CDR2 is SYDVKM. The CDR3 has 18 residues. Unmatched junction bases numbered 19, after V lost 6 bases and J lost 8 bases. In nucleotides, the CDR3 is TGTGCCAGCAGCCGGATCCCCGGGACAGGGTATGGGAAAGAAAAACTGTTTTTT. Its translation: CASSRIPGTGYGKEKLFF.

This chain links TRBV29-1 with TRBJ2-5, with 7 bases aligning to TRBD2. V trimming: 3 bases; J trimming: 4 bases; junction bases outside the gene matches: 8. Germline V gives CDR1 SQVTM, CDR2 ANQGSEA. The CDR3 has 14 amino acids. CDR3 residues: CSVEEAGEVETQYF. The DNA of the CDR3 is TGCAGCGTTGAGGAGGCGGGGGAGGTAGAGACCCAGTACTTC.

This clonotype was seen more than once but under ten times. The CDR3 region is CASSPPGLAGLETQYF. The DNA for the CDR3 is TGTGCCAGCAGTCCGCCGGGACTAGCGGGTCTCGAGACCCAGTACTTC. V and J are TRBV27 and TRBJ2-5; 12 bases agree with TRBD2. After removal of 5 bases from V and 5 bases from J, the junction contained 9 bases not matched to a gene. The CDR3 length is 16 residues. CDR1 is MNHEY, CDR2 SMNVEV, per germline (reference sequence).

This clonotype appeared a few times. J is TRBJ1-1 and V is TRBV12-3 or TRBV12-4, with D unresolved. There are 14 residues in the CDR3. Deletions cut 3 bases from V and 5 bases from J, with 13 bases between. The chain's CDR3 is CASSLRQAGTEAFF. For the CDR3, the DNA is TGTGCCAGCAGTTTGCGCCAGGCTGGGACTGAAGCTTTCTTT.

The chain is built from TRBV20-1 and TRBJ2-1, with 8 positions matching TRBD1. Germline loops: CDR1 DFQATT, CDR2 SNEGSKA (reference sequence). This CDR3 contains 14 residues. Unmatched junction bases numbered 5, after V lost 6 bases and J lost 1 base. CDR3 loop: CSAKQGESYNEQFF. The CDR3 region has the DNA TGCAGTGCCAAACAGGGGGAGTCCTACAATGAGCAGTTCTTC.

The chain recombines TRBV6-1 with TRBJ2-5; unclear D gene. Trimming left V 3 bases short and J 5 bases short, with 10 bases between. Germline V gene sequence: CDR1 MNHNS, CDR2 SASEGT. CDR3 length equals 13 residues. Here the CDR3 reads CASSETFGETQYF. The CDR3 coding sequence is TGTGCCAGCAGTGAGACCTTTGGGGAGACCCAGTACTTC.

The chain is built from TRBV29-1 and TRBJ2-5, with 10 positions matching TRBD1. The CDR3 is made up of 14 amino acids. Per the germline V gene, CDR1 is SQVTM and CDR2 is ANQGSEA. J lost 0 bases, V lost 6 bases, and 4 bases had no gene match. This chain's CDR3 is CSVTGGPYQETQYF. The CDR3 DNA reads as TGCAGCGTGACAGGGGGCCCGTACCAAGAGACCCAGTACTTC. The full variable domain, rest sourced from reference TRBV29-1 and TRBJ2-5, is SAVISQKPSRDICQRGTSLTIQCQVDSQVTMMFWYRQQPGQSLTLIATANQGSEATYESGFVIDKFPISRPNLTFSTLTVSNMSPEDSSIYLCSVTGGPYQETQYFGPGTRLLVL.

Only a few counts were recorded for this clonotype. This rearrangement joins TRBV7-2 to TRBJ2-3; TRBD2 is a possible D gene (6 bases). The germline V gene has CDR1 SGHTA and CDR2 FQGNSA. V was clipped by 5 bases and J by 4 bases, with 13 bases between them. The CDR3 runs to 14 residues. In DNA, the CDR3 is TGTGCCAGCAGCCCCGGGACTTTCTCAGATACGCAGTATTTT. It is translated as CASSPGTFSDTQYF.

The CDR3 DNA follows: TGCAGTGCTAGAGCCCGGAACACCGGGGAGCTGTTTTTT. Translation gives CSARARNTGELFF. This chain uses TRBV20-1 with TRBJ2-2; D is undetermined. Looked up from germline, CDR1 is DFQATT and CDR2 is SNEGSKA (reference sequence). The CDR3 is 13 amino acids. With 1 base removed from V and 1 base from J, the gap between germline ends came to 4 bases.

The J gene is TRBJ1-2, the V gene TRBV28, with D possibly TRBD1 on 5 matching bases. The CDR3 runs to 16 residues. Germline loops: CDR1 MDHEN, CDR2 SYDVKM. The V end was cut by 2 bases, the J end by 0 bases, with 13 bases between. The DNA for the CDR3 is TGTGCCAGCAGTTTACCCAGGGAAGGACCTAACTATGGCTACACCTTC. Amino acid sequence: CASSLPREGPNYGYTF.

The chain employs TRBV3-1 and TRBJ2-4; perhaps TRBD2 as D (5 bases). The ends were cut back, 0 bases at V and 0 bases at J, with 9 bases in the middle. From germline, CDR1 is LGHDT and CDR2 YNNKEL (reference sequence). This CDR3 has 16 residues. The chain's CDR3 is CASSQDGRGAKNIQYF. The CDR3 bases are TGTGCCAGCAGCCAAGATGGTCGGGGAGCCAAAAACATTCAGTACTTC.

The chain has TRBV4-2 and TRBJ1-2; D not resolved. This CDR3 region has 14 residues. V lost 0 bases and J lost 2, with 7 bases in between. CDR1 is LGHNA, CDR2 YNFKEQ, per germline. CDR3 residues: CASSQDKNNYGYTF. The CDR3 DNA reads TGTGCCAGCAGCCAAGATAAGAACAACTATGGCTACACCTTC.

This clonotype was picked up a small number of times. The chain couples TRBV5-1 to TRBJ2-5; possible D gene TRBD1, 6 bases. The ends were cut back, 2 bases at V and 0 bases at J, with 11 bases in the middle. This CDR3 has 15 residues. The V gene's germline CDR1 is SGHRS and CDR2 YFSETQ. The CDR3 region has the DNA TGCGCCAGCAGCTTTTTTTCAGGGGACCAAGAGACCCAGTACTTC. Translation gives CASSFFSGDQETQYF.

This clonotype was counted only a few times. The chain combines TRBV25-1 with TRBJ2-2; TRBD2 is a possible D gene (6 bases). Trimming took 2 bases from V and 4 from J, leaving 8 bases between them. The CDR3 covers 14 residues. Germline V gene data show CDR1 as MGHDK and CDR2 as SYGVNS. The CDR3 sequence is CASSEALATGELFF. The CDR3 DNA is TGTGCCAGCAGTGAAGCACTAGCCACCGGGGAGCTGTTTTTT.

This clonotype was seen at least ten times. The chain joins TRBV4-3 to TRBJ2-1; tentative D call: TRBD1 (5 bases). This CDR3 is 16 amino acids long. Germline V gene sequence: CDR1 LGHNA, CDR2 YSLEER. The V and J ends lost 0 bases and 0 bases respectively, with 9 bases between them. The DNA for the CDR3 is TGCGCCAGCAGCCAAGAGGGGCGTGGCTCCTACAATGAGCAGTTCTTC. This gives the protein CASSQEGRGSYNEQFF.

This clonotype was seen a few times. J is TRBJ2-7 and V is TRBV5-1, with 7 bases identical to TRBD1. The V segment lost 0 bases and the J segment 0 bases; nucleotides outside the gene matches: 12. Germline V gene data show CDR1 as SGHRS and CDR2 as YFSETQ. CDR3 length: 18 amino acids. The CDR3 nucleotides read TGCGCCAGCAGCTTGGGGCTCTTGTCGGACAGGTCCTCCTACGAGCAGTACTTC. This sequence encodes CASSLGLLSDRSSYEQYF.

This clonotype turned up a few times. The chain employs TRBV11-2 and TRBJ2-1; 13 nucleotides agree with TRBD2. This CDR3 has 12 amino acids. The V segment lost 6 bases and the J segment 15 bases; nucleotides outside the gene matches: 5. Germline V gene lookup returns CDR1 SGHAT and CDR2 FQNNGV. The CDR3: CASRPTSGGGFF. CDR3 coding DNA: TGTGCCAGCAGGCCCACTAGCGGGGGGGGGTTCTTC.

This clonotype was seen a handful of times. This chain links TRBV7-9 with TRBJ2-5; D not resolved. The CDR3 loop spans 13 amino acids. V gave up 6 bases and J gave up 2 bases, with 10 bases separating them. The germline CDR1 and CDR2 sequences are SEHNR and FQNEAQ (reference sequence). The DNA for the CDR3 is TGTGCCAGCAGGGCTGTACTACAAGAGACCCAGTACTTC. The encoded protein is CASRAVLQETQYF.